This TCR beta chain comes out of a study of response to subunit inactivated influenza vaccine. Study results and limitations: Each seasonal flu vaccination may recruit only limited new T cells, authors suggested.

Turning to this clonotype: Antigen: not known.

Unmatched junction bases numbered 6, after V lost 4 bases and J lost 5 bases. The germline CDR1 and CDR2 sequences are SGHRS and YFSETQ. CDR3 size: 14 residues. TCRdb re-called the RT-PCR reads with MiXCR, one entry per CDR3 protein. Among about 830,000 distinct CDR3 sequences listed, under 20% were seen once. The V and J genes are TRBV5-1 and TRBJ2-1; TRBD1 agrees at 7 bases. The sample in question was PBMCs from blood, obtained more than 4 days after vaccination. The receptor was derived from a man between 45 and 60 years old who received an inactivated influenza vaccine. CDR3 in amino acids: CASSTGQLDNEQFF. The CDR3 DNA is TGCGCCAGCAGCACGGGACAGCTTGACAATGAGCAGTTCTTC.